Shown below are 13 T cell receptor beta chains from a single sample sequenced in a study of T cell changes during pregnancy in multiple sclerosis. Generated by immunoSEQ multiplex PCR, the TCRdb table keeps only in-frame clones and is missing some. Of some 64,000 clones in the sample, around 92% were seen once. Specimen: peripheral blood, collected in the first trimester of pregnancy. These receptors were taken from a female donor with multiple sclerosis, enrolled in a pregnancy study.

The gene calls are TRBV25-1 and TRBJ2-5, with 15 bases identical to TRBD2. This CDR3 comprises 17 residues. CDR1 and CDR2 from the germline V gene are MGHDK and SYGVNS. Trimming at V came to 6 bases and at J to 7 bases, leaving 12 bases not matched to a gene. The CDR3 reads CASRSLGGLAGGGTQYF. CDR3 in DNA: TGTGCCAGCAGATCACTGGGGGGACTAGCGGGAGGTGGGACCCAGTACTTC.

This chain links TRBV21-1 with TRBJ2-5; the listed D gene, TRBD1, was not tested against the DNA. TRBV21-1 is a listed pseudogene. The CDR3 has 13 amino acids. The CDR3 region is CASSKQGRETQYF. The CDR3 DNA sequence: TGTGCCAGCAGCAAACAGGGGCGGGAGACCCAGTACTTC.

The chain combines TRBV6-5 with TRBJ2-1; D is possibly TRBD2 (5 bases). The CDR3 sequence is 14 residues long. Germline V CDR1 and CDR2: MNHEY, SVGAGI. Trimming took 6 bases from V and 1 from J, leaving 10 bases between them. The CDR3 loop is CASRVASSYNEQFF. CDR3 sequence (DNA): TGTGCCAGCAGGGTAGCGTCTTCCTACAATGAGCAGTTCTTC.

The chain uses TRBV7-3 and TRBJ2-5, with D uncertain. Between the trimmed V and J ends, which lost 1 base and 5 bases, there was a span of 14 bases. The CDR3 has 15 residues. The V gene's germline CDR1 is SGHTA and CDR2 FQGTGA. The CDR3 nucleotides read TGTGCCAGCAGCTTAATGGGTGACTTCGGGGAGACCCAGTACTTC. Protein product: CASSLMGDFGETQYF.

The chain joins TRBV25-1 to TRBJ2-5, with D possibly TRBD2 on 5 matching bases. The germline V gene has CDR1 MGHDK and CDR2 SYGVNS. The CDR3 spans 12 residues. The V gene lost 11 bases and the J gene lost 5 bases, with 15 bases spanning the gap. For the CDR3, the DNA is TGTGCCGTAGAGGGCGGTTCGGAGACCCAGTACTTC. It codes for CAVEGGSETQYF.

The chain uses TRBV19 and TRBJ2-5; 7 bases are shared with TRBD2. The CDR3 totals 15 residues. V dropped 3 bases and J dropped 1; count of bases not matched to a gene: 5. Germline V CDR1 and CDR2: LNHDA, SQIVND (reference sequence). CDR3 amino acids: CASSIQRGLQETQYF. CDR3 nucleotide sequence: TGTGCCAGTAGTATTCAGCGGGGCCTCCAAGAGACCCAGTACTTC. The full variable domain, in which reference TRBV19 and TRBJ2-5 provide the parts outside the CDR3, is DGGITQSPKYLFRKEGQNVTLSCEQNLNHDAMYWYRQDPGQGLRLIYYSQIVNDFQKGDIAEGYSVSREKKESFPLTVTSAQKNPTAFYLCASSIQRGLQETQYFGPGTRLLVL.

The chain combines TRBV10-2 with TRBJ2-5; 7 nucleotides align to TRBD1. CDR1 is WSHSY, CDR2 SAAADI, per germline. The length of the CDR3 is 14 residues. The ends lost 4 bases at V and 4 bases at J; junction bases unmatched: 6. The CDR3 loop reads CASSGQGILETQYF. In DNA, the CDR3 is TGCGCCAGCAGTGGACAGGGTATTTTAGAGACCCAGTACTTC.

The chain recombines TRBV2 with TRBJ1-4; D is ambiguous. V shed 6 bases and J shed 0 bases, with 14 bases lying between them. Germline lookup yields CDR1 SNHLY and CDR2 FYNNEI. The CDR3 runs 16 residues. The CDR3 DNA reads as TGTGCCAGCAGCCGGAGTAGGTCATCAACTAATGAAAAACTGTTTTTT. Encoded protein: CASSRSRSSTNEKLFF.

This rearrangement joins TRBV7-2 to TRBJ1-5; 9 bases fit TRBD1. V dropped 2 bases and J dropped 4; count of bases not matched to a gene: 6. This CDR3 has 16 amino acids. CDR1 and CDR2 (germline): SGHTA, FQGNSA. Here the CDR3 reads CASSLITGGLNQPQHF. Written as DNA, the CDR3 is TGTGCCAGCAGCTTAATAACAGGGGGCTTAAATCAGCCCCAGCATTTT.

This chain uses TRBV6-1 with TRBJ2-2; the match to TRBD2 covers 10 bases. V was clipped by 4 bases and J by 6 bases; unmatched bases: 8. The CDR3 contains 16 residues. Germline assignment: CDR1 MNHNS and CDR2 SASEGT. The DNA for the CDR3 is TGTGCCAGCAGTGGCGGGGCTAGCGGGAGACCCGGGGAGCTGTTTTTT. Its protein product is CASSGGASGRPGELFF.

The table lists this clone with a count of one. This chain links TRBV5-1 with TRBJ2-3, with 8 positions matching TRBD2. Per germline, CDR1 SGHRS and CDR2 YFSETQ. J gave up 2 bases and V 1 base, and 15 bases lay outside the gene matches. CDR3 length: 19 residues. This CDR3 is CASSLSPIGAGAPTDTQYF. The CDR3 coding sequence is TGCGCCAGCAGCTTGAGCCCCATTGGAGCGGGGGCGCCCACAGATACGCAGTATTTT.

The table lists this clone with a few counts. CDR3 amino acids: CASSSRQGARNTEAFF. Here the CDR3 DNA reads TGTGCCAGCAGCTCTCGGCAGGGGGCCAGGAACACTGAAGCTTTCTTT. The gene calls are TRBV7-2 and TRBJ1-1; TRBD1 agrees at 8 bases. Germline V CDR1 and CDR2: SGHTA, FQGNSA. This CDR3 comprises 16 residues. The trim removed 4 bases at V and 1 base at J, leaving 8 bases unmatched.

V is TRBV7-9 and J is TRBJ1-5, with D perhaps TRBD1 (5 bases). V shed 2 bases and J shed 0 bases, with 11 bases lying between them. The CDR3 extends over 16 amino acids. Germline V gene sequence: CDR1 SEHNR, CDR2 FQNEAQ (reference sequence). CDR3 in amino acids: CASSLFTGSSNQPQHF. The CDR3, as DNA: TGTGCCAGCAGCTTATTTACAGGCTCTAGCAATCAGCCCCAGCATTTT.